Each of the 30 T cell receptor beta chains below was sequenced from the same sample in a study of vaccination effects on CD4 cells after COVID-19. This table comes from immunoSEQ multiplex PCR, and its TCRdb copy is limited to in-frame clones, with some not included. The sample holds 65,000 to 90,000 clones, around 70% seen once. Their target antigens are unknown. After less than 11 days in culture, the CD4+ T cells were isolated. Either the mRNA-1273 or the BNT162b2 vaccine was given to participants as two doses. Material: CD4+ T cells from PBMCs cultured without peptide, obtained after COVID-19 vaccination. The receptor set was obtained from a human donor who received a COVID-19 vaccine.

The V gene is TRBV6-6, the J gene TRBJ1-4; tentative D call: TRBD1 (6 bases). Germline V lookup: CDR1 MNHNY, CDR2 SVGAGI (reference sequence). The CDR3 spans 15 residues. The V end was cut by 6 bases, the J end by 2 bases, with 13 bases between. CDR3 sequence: CASSYTQGTNEKLFF. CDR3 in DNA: TGTGCCAGCAGCTACACCCAGGGGACTAATGAAAAACTGTTTTTT.

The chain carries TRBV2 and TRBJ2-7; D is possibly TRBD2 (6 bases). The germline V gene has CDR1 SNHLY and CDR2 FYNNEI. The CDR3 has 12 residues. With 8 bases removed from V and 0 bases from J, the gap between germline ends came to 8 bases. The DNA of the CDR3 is TGTGCCAGCGGGGGGAGCTCCTACGAGCAGTACGTC. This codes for CASGGSSYEQYV.

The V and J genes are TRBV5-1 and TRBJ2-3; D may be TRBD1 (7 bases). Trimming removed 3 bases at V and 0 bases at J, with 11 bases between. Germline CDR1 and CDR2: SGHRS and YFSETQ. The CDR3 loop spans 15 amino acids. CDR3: CASSSRGASTDTQYF. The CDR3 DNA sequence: TGCGCCAGCAGCTCCAGGGGGGCGAGCACAGATACGCAGTATTTT.

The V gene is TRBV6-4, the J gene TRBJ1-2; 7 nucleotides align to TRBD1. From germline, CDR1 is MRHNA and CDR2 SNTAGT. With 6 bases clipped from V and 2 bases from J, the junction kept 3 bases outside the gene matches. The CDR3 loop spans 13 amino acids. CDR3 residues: CASRAGGNYGYTF. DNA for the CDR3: TGTGCCAGCAGAGCAGGGGGGAACTATGGCTACACCTTC.

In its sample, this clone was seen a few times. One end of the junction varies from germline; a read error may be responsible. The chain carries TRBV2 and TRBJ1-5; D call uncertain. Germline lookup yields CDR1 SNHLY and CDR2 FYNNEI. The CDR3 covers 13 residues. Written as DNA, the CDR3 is TGTGCCAGCAGTGCATCTCGGGATCAGGCCCAGCATTTT. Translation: CASSASRDQAQHF.

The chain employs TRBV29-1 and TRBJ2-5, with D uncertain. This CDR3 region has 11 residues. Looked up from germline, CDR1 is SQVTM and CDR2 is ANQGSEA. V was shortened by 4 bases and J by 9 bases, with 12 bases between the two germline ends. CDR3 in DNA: TGCAGCGTTGGCGTTTTTGCAGCCCAGTACTTC. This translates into CSVGVFAAQYF.

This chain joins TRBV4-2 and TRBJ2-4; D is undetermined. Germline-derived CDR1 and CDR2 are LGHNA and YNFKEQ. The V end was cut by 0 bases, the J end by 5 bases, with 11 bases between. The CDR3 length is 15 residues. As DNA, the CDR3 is TGTGCCAGCAGCCAAGAACGGGTACCGGAAAACATTCAGTACTTC. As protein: CASSQERVPENIQYF.

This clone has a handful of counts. CDR3 nucleotide sequence: TGCGCCAGCAGCCCCCCGGGACCGGGGAAGGATACGCAGTATTTT. Translated, it gives CASSPPGPGKDTQYF. J is TRBJ2-3 and V is TRBV5-1, with D possibly called TRBD1 or TRBD2 (5 bases each). The CDR3 totals 15 residues. The V end lost 4 bases, the J end lost 6 bases, and 18 bases lay between the germline ends. The germline V gene encodes CDR1 SGHRS and CDR2 YFSETQ. The variable domain in full, completed from reference TRBV5-1 and TRBJ2-3, reads KAGVTQTPRYLIKTRGQQVTLSCSPISGHRSVSWYQQTPGQGLQFLFEYFSETQRNKGNFPGRFSGRQFSNSRSEMNVSTLELGDSALYLCASSPPGPGKDTQYFGPGTRLTVL.

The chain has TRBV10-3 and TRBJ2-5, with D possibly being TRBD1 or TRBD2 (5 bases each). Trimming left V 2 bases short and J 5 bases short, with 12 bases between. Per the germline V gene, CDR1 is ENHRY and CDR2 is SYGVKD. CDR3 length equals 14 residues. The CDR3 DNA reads TGTGCCATCAGTGAGACGGGGCTCGGGGAGACCCAGTACTTC. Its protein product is CAISETGLGETQYF.

In DNA, the CDR3 is TGCGCCAGCAGCCAAGCGGACAGGAACCAAGAGACCCAGTACTTC. Its protein product is CASSQADRNQETQYF. J is TRBJ2-5 and V is TRBV4-3; TRBD1 matches at 7 bases. Germline CDR1 and CDR2: LGHNA and YSLEER. There are 15 residues in the CDR3. J was trimmed by 0 bases and V by 1 base; bases with no gene match: 2.

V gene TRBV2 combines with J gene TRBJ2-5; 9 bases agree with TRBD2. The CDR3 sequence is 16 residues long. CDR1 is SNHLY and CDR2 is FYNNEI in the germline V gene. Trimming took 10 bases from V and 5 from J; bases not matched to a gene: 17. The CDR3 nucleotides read TGTGCCACTACCCCCCAGTCTAGCGGGGTAGGGGAGACCCAGTACTTC. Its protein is CATTPQSSGVGETQYF.

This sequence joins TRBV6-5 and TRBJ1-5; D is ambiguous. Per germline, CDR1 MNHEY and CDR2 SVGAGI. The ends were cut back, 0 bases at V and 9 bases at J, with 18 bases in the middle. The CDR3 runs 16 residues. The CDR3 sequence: CASSYSSRASLRPQHF. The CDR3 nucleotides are TGTGCCAGCAGTTACTCGAGTAGAGCGTCCCTTAGGCCCCAGCATTTT.

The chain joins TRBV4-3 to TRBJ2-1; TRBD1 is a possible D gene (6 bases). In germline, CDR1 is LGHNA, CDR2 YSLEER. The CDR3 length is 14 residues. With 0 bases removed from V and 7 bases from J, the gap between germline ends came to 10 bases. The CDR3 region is CASSQEMRGNEQFF. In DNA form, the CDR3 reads TGCGCCAGCAGCCAAGAAATGAGGGGGAATGAGCAGTTCTTC.

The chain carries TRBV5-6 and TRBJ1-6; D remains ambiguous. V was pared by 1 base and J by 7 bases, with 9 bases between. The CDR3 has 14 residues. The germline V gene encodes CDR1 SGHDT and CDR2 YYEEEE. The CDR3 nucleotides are TGTGCCAGCAGCTTGCTCAAGGGCAATTCACCCCTCCACTTT. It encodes CASSLLKGNSPLHF.

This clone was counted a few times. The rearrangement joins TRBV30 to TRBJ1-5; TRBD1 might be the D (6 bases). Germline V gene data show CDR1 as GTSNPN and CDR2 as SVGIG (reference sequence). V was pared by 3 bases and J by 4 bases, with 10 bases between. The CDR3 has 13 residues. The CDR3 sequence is CAWSRQENQPQHF. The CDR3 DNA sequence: TGTGCCTGGAGCAGACAGGAGAATCAGCCCCAGCATTTT.

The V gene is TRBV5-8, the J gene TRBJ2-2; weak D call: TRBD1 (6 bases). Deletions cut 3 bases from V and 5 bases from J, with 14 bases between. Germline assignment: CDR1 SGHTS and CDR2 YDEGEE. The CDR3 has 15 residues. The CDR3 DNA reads TGTGCCAGCAGCTATACCGGGACATCGACCGGGGAGCTGTTTTTT. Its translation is CASSYTGTSTGELFF.

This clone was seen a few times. Here the CDR3 DNA reads TGTGCCAGCAGCTTAAAGGGCAGGCTCAGCGAGCAGTACGTC. Encoded protein: CASSLKGRLSEQYV. This rearrangement joins TRBV7-3 to TRBJ2-7; D unresolved. Germline V CDR1 and CDR2: SGHTA, FQGTGA. Trimming cost V 1 base and J 6 bases, with 13 bases left between them. The CDR3 runs 14 residues.

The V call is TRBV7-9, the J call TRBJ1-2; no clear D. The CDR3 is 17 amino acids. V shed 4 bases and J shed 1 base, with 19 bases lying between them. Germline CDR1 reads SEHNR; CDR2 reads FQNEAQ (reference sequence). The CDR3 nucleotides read TGTGCCAGCAGCTCCACAACCCGACTGAGTAATAACTATGGCTACACCTTC. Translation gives CASSSTTRLSNNYGYTF.

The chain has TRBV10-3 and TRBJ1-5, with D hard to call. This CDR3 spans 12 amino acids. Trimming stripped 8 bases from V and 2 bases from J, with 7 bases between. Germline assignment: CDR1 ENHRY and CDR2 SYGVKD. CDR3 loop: CAIAGGNQPQHF. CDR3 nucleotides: TGTGCCATCGCGGGAGGCAATCAGCCCCAGCATTTT.

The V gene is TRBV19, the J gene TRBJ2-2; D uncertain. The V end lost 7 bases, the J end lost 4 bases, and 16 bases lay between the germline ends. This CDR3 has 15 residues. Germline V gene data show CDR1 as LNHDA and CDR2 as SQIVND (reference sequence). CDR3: CASTSLSRRTGELFF. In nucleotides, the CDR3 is TGTGCCAGTACTTCTCTGTCGAGGCGCACCGGGGAGCTGTTTTTT.

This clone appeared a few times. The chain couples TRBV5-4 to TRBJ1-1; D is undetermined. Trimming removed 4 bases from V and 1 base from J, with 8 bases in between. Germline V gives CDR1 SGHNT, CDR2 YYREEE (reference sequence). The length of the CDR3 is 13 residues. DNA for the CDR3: TGTGCCAGCAGCACAGACACGAACACTGAAGCTTTCTTT. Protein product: CASSTDTNTEAFF.

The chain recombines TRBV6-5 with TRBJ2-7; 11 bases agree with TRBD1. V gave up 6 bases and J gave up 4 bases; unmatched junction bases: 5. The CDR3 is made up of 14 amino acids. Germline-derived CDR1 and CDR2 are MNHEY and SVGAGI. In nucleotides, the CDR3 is TGTGCCAGCAGCCTCGGACAGGGGGCGTACGAGCAGTACGTC. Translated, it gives CASSLGQGAYEQYV.

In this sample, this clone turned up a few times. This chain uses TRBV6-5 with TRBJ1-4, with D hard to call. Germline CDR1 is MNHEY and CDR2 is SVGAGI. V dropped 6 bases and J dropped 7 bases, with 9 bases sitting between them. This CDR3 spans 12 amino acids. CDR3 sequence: CASRGPGEKLFF. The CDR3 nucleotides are TGTGCCAGCAGGGGCCCCGGTGAAAAACTGTTTTTT.

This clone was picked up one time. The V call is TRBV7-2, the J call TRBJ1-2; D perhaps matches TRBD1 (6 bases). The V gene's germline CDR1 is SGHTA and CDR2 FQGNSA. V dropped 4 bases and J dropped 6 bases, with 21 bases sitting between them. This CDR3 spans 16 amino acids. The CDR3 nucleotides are TGTGCCAGCAGCTCCTATCAGACAGGAGGGTCCCATGGCTACACCTTC. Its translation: CASSSYQTGGSHGYTF.

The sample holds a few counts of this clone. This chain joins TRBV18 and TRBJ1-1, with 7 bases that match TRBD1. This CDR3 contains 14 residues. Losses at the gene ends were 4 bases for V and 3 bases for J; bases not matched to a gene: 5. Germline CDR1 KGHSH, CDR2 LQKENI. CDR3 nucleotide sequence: TGTGCCAGCTCACATCAGGGGGACGACACTGAAGCTTTCTTT. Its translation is CASSHQGDDTEAFF. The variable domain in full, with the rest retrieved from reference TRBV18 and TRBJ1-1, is NAGVMQNPRHLVRRRGQEARLRCSPMKGHSHVYWYRQLPEEGLKFMVYLQKENIIDESGMPKERFSAEFPKEGPSILRIQQVVRGDSAAYFCASSHQGDDTEAFFGQGTRLTVV.

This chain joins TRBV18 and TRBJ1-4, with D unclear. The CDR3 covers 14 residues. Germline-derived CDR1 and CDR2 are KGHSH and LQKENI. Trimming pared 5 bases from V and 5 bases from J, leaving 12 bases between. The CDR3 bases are TGTGCCAGCTCAGTTGGCCAGTCCAATGAAAAACTGTTTTTT. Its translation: CASSVGQSNEKLFF.

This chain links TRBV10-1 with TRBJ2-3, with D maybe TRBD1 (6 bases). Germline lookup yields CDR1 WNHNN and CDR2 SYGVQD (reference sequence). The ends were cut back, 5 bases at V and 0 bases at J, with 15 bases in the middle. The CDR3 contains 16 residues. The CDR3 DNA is TGCGCCAGCAGTCTTGGACAGCTAACTAGCACAGATACGCAGTATTTT. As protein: CASSLGQLTSTDTQYF.

The CDR3 nucleotides read TGCGCCAGCAGCCAAGCAGAGTCGGGCTATCAGCCCCAGCATTTT. It encodes CASSQAESGYQPQHF. J is TRBJ1-5 and V is TRBV4-1; no clear D. The V and J ends lost 1 base and 5 bases respectively, with 12 bases between them. There are 15 residues in the CDR3. Germline V gene sequence: CDR1 MGHRA, CDR2 YSYEKL.

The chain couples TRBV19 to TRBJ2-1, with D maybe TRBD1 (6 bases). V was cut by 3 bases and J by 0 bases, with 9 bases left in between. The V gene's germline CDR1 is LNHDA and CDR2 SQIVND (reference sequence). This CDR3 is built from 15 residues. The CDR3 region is CASSMIRGSYNEQFF. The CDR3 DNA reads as TGTGCCAGTAGTATGATCAGGGGCTCCTACAATGAGCAGTTCTTC.

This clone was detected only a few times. The CDR3 DNA reads as TGTGCCAGCAGCCAGAGGGCTGGGGCCAACGTCCTGACTTTC. As protein: CASSQRAGANVLTF. The V and J genes are TRBV3-1 (or the pseudogene TRBV3-2) and TRBJ2-6; D is possibly TRBD2 (5 bases). Trimming left V 3 bases short and J 2 bases short, with 5 bases between. CDR1 is LGHDT, CDR2 YNNKEL, per germline (reference sequence). The CDR3 loop spans 14 amino acids.